These 20 T cell receptor beta chains came from one sample sequenced in a study of human T cells and chemical hapten exposure. Each CDR3 protein gets one entry after TCRdb re-called the RACE reads with MiXCR. The sample holds approximately 79,000 distinct CDR3 sequences; around 10% are singletons and the top ten take 1.1% to 1.5%. Time point noted: patch test 1, 2 weeks after DPC sensitization. Treatment specified: therapeutic diphenylcyclopropenone sensitization with weekly scalp DPC. The specimen was whole blood, collected in connection with sensitization to the hapten diphenylcyclopropenone (DPC). These receptor sequences come from a woman in her forties or fifties with alopecia areata. Some clones in this sample may be carry-over from other donors' samples.

V and J are TRBV12-3 or TRBV12-4 and TRBJ1-6, with a weak D call TRBD1 (5 bases). CDR3 length: 14 residues. V shed 1 base and J shed 9 bases, with 10 bases lying between them. The CDR3 sequence is CASSLGGERSPLHF. For the CDR3, the DNA is TGTGCCAGCAGTTTAGGGGGGGAACGTTCACCCCTCCACTTT.

J is TRBJ2-3 and V is TRBV20-1; D is perhaps TRBD1 (5 bases). Trimming left V 0 bases short and J 4 bases short, with 5 bases between. Germline CDR1 reads DFQATT; CDR2 reads SNEGSKA (reference sequence). This CDR3 comprises 12 residues. The DNA of the CDR3 is TGCAGTGCTAGAGAGACAGCAGATACGCAGTATTTT. Protein product: CSARETADTQYF.

This chain joins TRBV9 and TRBJ2-5, with TRBD2 matching 11 bases. V was pared by 1 base and J by 3 bases, with 5 bases of the junction left unmatched. Germline values: CDR1 SGDLS, CDR2 YYNGEE. CDR3 length: 16 amino acids. CDR3 residues: CASSVRGTSGEETQYF. The CDR3 DNA follows: TGTGCCAGCAGCGTACGGGGGACTAGCGGAGAAGAGACCCAGTACTTC.

This clonotype occurred many times. The chain combines TRBV20-1 with TRBJ2-4; D possibly corresponds to TRBD2 (5 bases). The ends were cut back, 1 base at V and 0 bases at J, with 10 bases in the middle. The germline CDR1 and CDR2 sequences are DFQATT and SNEGSKA (reference sequence). The CDR3 totals 15 residues. CDR3 in DNA: TGCAGTGCTAGAGGGTTCGGACTAGCCAAAAACATTCAGTACTTC. As protein: CSARGFGLAKNIQYF.

This clonotype has just a few counts. The chain is built from TRBV12-3 or TRBV12-4 and TRBJ2-7, with TRBD2 identical over 8 bases. Unmatched junction bases numbered 4, after V lost 3 bases and J lost 0 bases. The CDR3 is 15 amino acids. CDR3 sequence: CASSLTGGHSYEQYF. CDR3 DNA: TGTGCCAGCAGTTTGACGGGAGGGCACTCCTACGAGCAGTACTTC.

This clonotype was seen ten or more times. The rearrangement uses TRBV25-1 and TRBJ2-7; perhaps TRBD2 as D (6 bases). The CDR3 runs to 15 residues. Trimming stripped 3 bases from V and 7 bases from J, with 19 bases between. Germline V CDR1 and CDR2: MGHDK, SYGVNS. CDR3 amino acids: CASSDTGTASSEQYF. DNA of the CDR3: TGTGCCAGCAGTGACACTGGGACTGCTTCGAGTGAGCAGTACTTC.

This clonotype was observed many times. The rearrangement links TRBV6-2 or TRBV6-3 to TRBJ2-7; 9 bases fit TRBD1. Germline values: CDR1 MNHEY, CDR2 SVGEGT. Losses at the gene ends were 1 base for V and 0 bases for J; bases not matched to a gene: 4. The CDR3 sequence is 16 residues long. The DNA of the CDR3 is TGTGCCAGCAGTTACTACCGGGACAGGGTCTCCTACGAGCAGTACTTC. As protein: CASSYYRDRVSYEQYF.

This clonotype has more than one count but fewer than ten. The J gene is TRBJ2-7, the V gene TRBV14; 8 positions agree with TRBD2. The CDR3 consists of 16 residues. V lost 2 bases and J lost 3; bases outside the gene matches: 9. Germline V gives CDR1 SGHDN, CDR2 FVKESK. CDR3 DNA: TGTGCCAGCAGCCAAACCTTTGGACTAGCTAGCTACGAGCAGTACTTC. Encoded protein: CASSQTFGLASYEQYF.

Ten or more counts support this clonotype. The chain combines TRBV12-3 or TRBV12-4 with TRBJ1-4; D is unresolved. V dropped 3 bases and J dropped 7 bases, with 21 bases sitting between them. This CDR3 region has 17 residues. In nucleotides, the CDR3 is TGTGCCAGCAGTTTTGAGGCCAGAGGAATCAACGGTGAAAAACTGTTTTTT. This codes for CASSFEARGINGEKLFF.

The J gene is TRBJ1-1, the V gene TRBV29-1; no firm D call. Germline CDR1 SQVTM, CDR2 ANQGSEA. There are 14 residues in the CDR3. Trimming cost V 3 bases and J 3 bases, with 14 bases left between them. The CDR3 DNA follows: TGCAGCGTTGAGCAGGACCCGATGTACACTGAAGCTTTCTTT. Translation gives CSVEQDPMYTEAFF.

The gene calls are TRBV10-2 and TRBJ1-3; 9 nucleotides line up with TRBD1. The CDR3 length is 16 residues. The V gene end was trimmed by 3 bases and the J gene end by 0 bases; junction bases not matched to a gene: 3. Germline values: CDR1 WSHSY, CDR2 SAAADI. CDR3 sequence: CASSEQGASSGNTIYF. CDR3 DNA sequence: TGCGCCAGCAGTGAACAGGGGGCAAGCTCTGGAAACACCATATATTTT.

This clonotype was seen repeatedly, ten times or more. The chain couples TRBV7-8 to TRBJ1-6; D is unresolved. The CDR3 has 17 amino acids. Trimming cost V 0 bases and J 0 bases, with 9 bases left between them. CDR1 is SGHVS and CDR2 is FQNEAQ in the germline V gene. CDR3 residues: CASSLAVRSSYNSPLHF. CDR3 coding DNA: TGTGCCAGCAGCTTAGCGGTCCGGAGCTCCTATAATTCACCCCTCCACTTT.

The chain recombines TRBV6-5 with TRBJ2-5; possibly TRBD1 for D (5 bases). Germline-derived CDR1 and CDR2 are MNHEY and SVGAGI. This CDR3 has 16 amino acids. The V and J ends lost 6 bases and 2 bases respectively, with 19 bases between them. The CDR3 DNA reads as TGTGCCAGCAGCCCCGAAGGGGTAAAAGGTCAAGAGACCCAGTACTTC. Amino acid sequence: CASSPEGVKGQETQYF.

V is TRBV12-3 or TRBV12-4 and J is TRBJ2-5; the D gene is possibly TRBD2 (5 bases). The length of the CDR3 is 14 residues. V lost 7 bases and J lost 5, with 17 bases in between. The CDR3 DNA reads TGTGCCAGCACCCCAGCGGACCCGCGCGAGACCCAGTACTTC. Translating gives CASTPADPRETQYF.

The chain is built from TRBV6-1 and TRBJ2-7; D is tentatively TRBD1 or TRBD2 (5 bases each). This CDR3 is built from 14 residues. Between the trimmed V and J ends, which lost 2 bases and 5 bases, there was a span of 13 bases. Germline values: CDR1 MNHNS, CDR2 SASEGT. CDR3 nucleotides: TGTGCCAGCAGTGAAACCCCCCGGGGCGACGAGCAGTACTTC. This encodes CASSETPRGDEQYF.

This clonotype turned up a few times. The chain recombines TRBV7-6 with TRBJ2-1, with 11 bases that match TRBD2. The length of the CDR3 is 16 residues. Unmatched junction bases numbered 10, after V lost 7 bases and J lost 5 bases. Germline V gene data show CDR1 as SGHVS and CDR2 as FNYEAQ. In nucleotides, the CDR3 is TGTGCCAGCACCCAAGAGGGTAGCGGGAGGGACAATGAGCAGTTCTTC. This encodes CASTQEGSGRDNEQFF.

This clonotype was detected a few times. The chain carries TRBV7-9 and TRBJ2-1, with D perhaps matching TRBD1 or TRBD2 (6 bases each). Germline CDR1 is SEHNR and CDR2 is FQNEAQ (reference sequence). The V and J ends lost 1 base and 6 bases respectively, with 16 bases between them. The CDR3 has 16 residues. The CDR3 bases are TGTGCCAGCAGCTTAGTTGGGGGGCTTCCCCCCAATGAGCAGTTCTTC. Encoded protein: CASSLVGGLPPNEQFF.

The chain has TRBV11-3 and TRBJ1-3; D is unresolved. This CDR3 is 13 amino acids long. The germline gives CDR1 SGHNT, CDR2 YENEEA. V was clipped by 5 bases and J by 0 bases, with 5 bases between them. CDR3 nucleotides: TGTGCCAGCAGCATCACCTCTGGAAACACCATATATTTT. As protein: CASSITSGNTIYF.

This clonotype was detected many times. CDR3 in amino acids: CASSLRGNYGYTF. DNA of the CDR3: TGTGCCAGCAGTTTAAGGGGAAACTATGGCTACACCTTC. This sequence joins TRBV28 and TRBJ1-2; D may be TRBD1 (5 bases). The ends were cut back, 2 bases at V and 2 bases at J, with 6 bases in the middle. There are 13 residues in the CDR3. In germline, CDR1 is MDHEN, CDR2 SYDVKM.

V and J are TRBV6-6 and TRBJ2-3; maybe TRBD2 (5 bases). Germline assignment: CDR1 MNHNY and CDR2 SVGAGI (reference sequence). CDR3 length equals 13 residues. The V gene lost 0 bases and the J gene lost 6 bases, with 7 bases spanning the gap. This chain's CDR3 is CASSYSRADTQYF. The CDR3 DNA follows: TGTGCCAGCAGTTACTCGAGGGCGGATACGCAGTATTTT.